A single TCR beta chain is shown here with its context. This clone was seen a few times. It has no known antigen specificity. No base quality values were provided; no much bigger clone lies one nucleotide off. The data were taken from a study of cytomegalovirus exposure and HLA in healthy donors (dated by TCRdb to between 2016 and 2019). Looking at the study overall: In an earlier analysis of some 610 of the donors, about 260 Gb of sequence data and 95 million to 130 million unique TCR beta sequences from about 179 million T cells were reported. An early release covering just under 650 HLA-typed donors comprised about 320 gigabases of sequencing data and tens of millions of unique TCR sequences. Among the roughly 390 genotyped donors, approximately 76% belonged to the genetic ancestry cluster associated with self-reported Caucasian donors. The aim of the study was to test whether cataloging public T cell receptors could identify signatures of past pathogen exposure. The study used immunosequencing to profile the T cell repertoires of more than 650 subjects and linked those repertoires to cytomegalovirus serostatus. In addition to the first cohort of 650 to 800 subjects, a separate validation cohort of 120 different subjects was used. To predict cytomegalovirus infection status, the study combined high-throughput TCR immunosequencing, statistical association of individual TCRs with disease status, and machine learning. In a later analysis, previously published TCR beta repertoires from hundreds of donors were re-analyzed and high-resolution HLA genotyping was added so that TCR occurrence patterns could be studied. In the later analysis, no new phenotypic data were used to find candidate immune exposures; instead, reliance was placed on TCR beta sequences and their occurrence across donors. To decide whether each TCR beta V gene segment behaved as functional or pseudogenic, an earlier analysis of some 600 of the donors relied on high-throughput TCR beta sequencing. Donor age, sex, ethnicity and CMV serostatus were collected together with the repertoire data. A later genetic analysis used genome-wide SNP genotypes for about 60% of the roughly 670 donors, treating that subset as a discovery cohort. Every repertoire in the discovery cohort had been generated on one and the same sequencing platform. HLA typing covered class I and class II loci at four-digit resolution. Typing coverage varied by locus: roughly 629-630 donors for A, B, C, DRB1 and DQB1; some 520 for DQA1; approximately 610 for DPA1; under 490 for DPB1. Roughly five DR-DQ haplotypes were treated as single units for association and clustering because of strong linkage in the cohort. Among some 400 genotyped donors of the cohort, an average of around 240,000 unique TCR beta nucleotide sequences was sequenced per donor, of which about 18% were non-productive. Study-level results and caveats: The classifier was reported to diagnose cytomegalovirus status with high specificity and sensitivity in both the original and validation cohorts. In an earlier analysis of more than 450 of the donors, most TCR beta V segments were observed in productive rearrangements about 87% or about 30% of the time, broadly matching IMGT annotations. Three of the identified cytomegalovirus-associated TCR beta chains were confirmed in vitro to be specific for cytomegalovirus antigens. Because counts were too low, 15 to 20 rarely observed V segments, including chromosome 9 orphons, were left out of the earlier analysis of some 600 of the donors. Across donors, most TCR sequences were observed very rarely, whereas some public TCRs were present in many individuals. A cluster of highly shared sequence variants was judged likely to represent a technical artifact of the sequencing pipeline. In a later genetic analysis, fewer N-insertions in productive TCRs were reported among donors in an Asian-associated ancestry cluster than the 666-donor mean. Because HLA typing was unavailable for some donors at each locus, only the typed subset was used in association tests. When HLA alleles, especially DR and DQ, strongly co-occurred, TCR associations were difficult to assign to individual alleles. The authors suggested that the approach could potentially be generalized to other disease states and immunological phenotypes. A later analysis reported that several top co-occurrence clusters appeared linked to parvovirus B19, influenza, CMV and Epstein-Barr virus. A later analysis found that TCR association rates varied across HLA loci, with DRB1 alleles showing the most associated TCRs and HLA-C alleles the fewest. A further reported finding was that TCR beta sequences accurately predicted the HLA-A and HLA-B alleles for most subjects in the first cohort. The presence/absence analyses assumed that sequencing depth was roughly uniform across donors, and that assumption may not be true. This cohort had only TCR beta chains sequenced, and the lack of alpha or paired-chain data limited which features could be detected. In the study, roughly 160 TCR beta chains were listed as associated with cytomegalovirus. In a later analysis, HLA-associated TCR beta chains showed more clonal expansion and lower generation probabilities than non-associated chains that were equally common. Specific HLA alleles were associated with about 17,000 TCR beta sequences at a false discovery rate of 0.05 in a later analysis. Correlated functional status among segregating V segments might reflect linkage disequilibrium, but an unknown experimental factor could not be ruled out. A later analysis found that most CMV-associated TCR beta chains appeared HLA-restricted, with HLA associations seemingly driven largely by CMV exposure. The only immune exposure information available for the cohort was CMV serostatus. In a later genetic analysis, a missense DCLRE1C variant was associated with V-gene and J-gene trimming of TCR beta chains, and the association was replicated in an independent cohort.

The cohort was made up of 666 healthy bone marrow donors. Cohort members were all nominally healthy when sampled, although unrecorded immune exposures were likely present. The donor tested CMV seropositive and was one of the 289 seropositive cohort members. A peripheral blood sample was provided by each donor, and peripheral blood mononuclear cells were used for TCR beta sequencing. Genomic DNA extraction from the blood cell samples was performed with the Qiagen DNeasy Blood Extraction Kit. Library preparation was by the immunoSEQ multiplex PCR assay. For the multiplex PCR, a mixture combining 60 forward primers for TCR Vbeta segments and 13 reverse primers for TCR Jbeta segments was used. Amplification of the CDR3 region of rearranged TCR beta genes was performed with a multiplex PCR assay on genomic DNA. Amplified TCR beta libraries were sequenced as 87-base-pair reads on the Illumina HiSeq System. On the study's bioinformatics: A later analysis tallied 70 million to 100 million unique TCR beta chains across the 700 or so repertoires, and approximately 12 million of those chains were shared by two or more donors. A nearest-neighbor algorithm error-corrected the raw reads and collapsed the reads into unique sequences, merging closely related sequences to remove PCR and sequencing errors. Alignment of CDR3 sequences to IMGT reference sequences was used to assign V, D and J gene segments. For a sequence to be retained, a match of at least six nucleotides was required to both a V gene segment and a J gene segment. A rearrangement counted as productive if the CDR3 had no stop codons and remained in frame with V and J, and every other rearrangement counted as non-productive. CDR3 was defined according to IMGT convention as the region running from the second conserved V-encoded cysteine to the conserved J-encoded phenylalanine. In an earlier analysis of around 600 of the donors, sequences lacking an unambiguous match to a single V gene segment were excluded. In an earlier analysis of several hundred of the donors, V segments were called functional above 56.7% productive rearrangements and were called segregating when the between-donor standard deviation exceeded 5%. A statistical classification framework was built to diagnose cytomegalovirus status from the catalog of TCR beta chain sequences. In a later analysis, V and J genes were assigned by comparing TCR nucleotide sequences against IMGT/GENE-DB human TR gene sequences. In a later analysis, CDR3 sequences and most-parsimonious VDJ recombination scenarios were assigned using the TCRdist pipeline. A later analysis defined each TCR beta chain by its CDR3 amino acid sequence plus V-gene family, and excluded reads lacking a unique V-gene family. To address suspected cross-contamination and a sequencing artifact, a later analysis removed around 590 highly shared, low-generation-probability nucleotide sequences. For each public chain, a later analysis derived a clonal expansion index from normalized ranks of inferred template counts within each repertoire. In a later analysis, generation probabilities were computed with a VDJ recombination model fitted to out-of-frame rearrangements, and the resulting probabilities were checked against IGoR. In a later analysis, hypergeometric tests were used to score TCR-TCR, TCR-HLA and TCR-CMV co-occurrence, with a repertoire-size bias correction applied to TCR pairs. A later analysis estimated false discovery rates by permuting HLA or CMV assignments 20 times. In a later analysis, co-occurring TCRs were grouped using DBSCAN, and TCRdist sequence similarity was added for clustering within HLA-allele-positive subsets. Co-occurrence clustering excluded repertoires with fewer than 30,000 or more than 120,000 public chains, plus five with anomalous nucleotide sharing. Drawn from immuneACCESS, this table holds only the in-frame rearrangements with V and J called that TCRdb kept. Clones are partly lost; checked studies trace under half to an unresolved V gene and leave the rest unexplained. V and J calls and clone size are copied from that table; D and trimming were computed from the DNA. Recorded for this sample are fewer than 150,000 clones; 74% of them occurred a single time. About 9.9% of the sample rests with the top ten.

This TCR was recovered from a woman aged 45-60 years in good health and CMV-seropositive. Sequencing was performed on PBMCs.

The base sequence is TGTGCCAGCAGCGAGGGCTACGAGCAGTACTTC. Translated, this is CASSEGYEQYF. The sequence joins TRBV6-1 to TRBJ2-7; the D region possibly corresponds to TRBD2 (5 bases align). From cysteine to phenylalanine, the CDR3 is 11 amino acids long. Only the CDR3 part of the read is kept: 33 bases, read in frame from the first base. From the germline V gene, CDR1 is MNHNS and CDR2 is SASEGT. A distance of 6 bases separates the germline ends of V and J, which lose 6 bases and 3 bases respectively.